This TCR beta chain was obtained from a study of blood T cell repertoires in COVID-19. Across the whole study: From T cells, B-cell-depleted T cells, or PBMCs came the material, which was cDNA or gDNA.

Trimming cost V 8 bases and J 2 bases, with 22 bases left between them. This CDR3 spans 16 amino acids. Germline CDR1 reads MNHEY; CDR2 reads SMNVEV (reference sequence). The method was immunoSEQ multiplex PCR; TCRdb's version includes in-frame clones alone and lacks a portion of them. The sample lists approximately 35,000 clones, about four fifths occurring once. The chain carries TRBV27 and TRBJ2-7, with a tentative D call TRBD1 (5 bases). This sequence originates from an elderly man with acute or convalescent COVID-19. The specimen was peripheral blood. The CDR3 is CASRELYSLGAYEQYF. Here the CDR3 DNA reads TGTGCCAGCCGAGAGTTGTATTCATTAGGGGCCTACGAGCAGTACTTC.